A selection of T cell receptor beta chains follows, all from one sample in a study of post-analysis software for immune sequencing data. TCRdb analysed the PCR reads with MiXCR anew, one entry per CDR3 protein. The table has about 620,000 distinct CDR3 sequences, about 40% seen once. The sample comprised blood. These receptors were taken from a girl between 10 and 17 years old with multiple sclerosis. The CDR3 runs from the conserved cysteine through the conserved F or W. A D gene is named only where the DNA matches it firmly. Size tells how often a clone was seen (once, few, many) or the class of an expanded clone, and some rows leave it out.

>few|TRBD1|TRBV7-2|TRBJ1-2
CASRSTGNGYTF
TGTGCCAGCAGGTCGACAGGGAACGGCTACACCTTC
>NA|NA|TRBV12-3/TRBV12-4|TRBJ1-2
CASSPIGRVGIYGYTF
TGTGCCAGCAGCCCGATCGGTAGGGTTGGGATCTATGGCTACACCTTC
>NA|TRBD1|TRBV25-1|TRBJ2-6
CASGQGAAGANVLTF
TGTGCCAGCGGACAGGGGGCAGCTGGGGCCAACGTCCTGACTTTC
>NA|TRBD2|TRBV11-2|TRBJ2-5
CASRTGGYQETQYF
TGTGCCAGCAGGACGGGAGGTTACCAAGAGACCCAGTACTTC
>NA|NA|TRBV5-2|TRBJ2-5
CASSLTPTGGGGTQYF
TGCGCCAGCAGCTTGACACCAACAGGGGGAGGGGGGACCCAGTACTTC
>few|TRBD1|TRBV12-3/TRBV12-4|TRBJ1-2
CASRPLTGGLVGYTF
TGTGCCAGCAGACCCTTAACAGGGGGCCTCGTAGGCTACACCTTC
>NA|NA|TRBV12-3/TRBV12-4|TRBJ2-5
CASGNRVFDEQYF
TGTGCCAGCGGCAACAGGGTTTTCGATGAGCAGTACTTC
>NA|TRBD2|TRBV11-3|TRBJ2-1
CASSLQAGGVRTYNEQFF
TGTGCCAGCAGCTTACAAGCGGGAGGGGTCCGGACCTACAATGAGCAGTTCTTC
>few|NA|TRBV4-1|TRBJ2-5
CASSPLTPETQYF
TGCGCCAGCAGCCCGCTTACCCCAGAGACCCAGTACTTC
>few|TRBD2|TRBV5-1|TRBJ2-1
CASSLASGLNEQFF
TGCGCCAGCAGCTTGGCTAGCGGGCTCAATGAGCAGTTCTTC
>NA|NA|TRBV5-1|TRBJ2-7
CASRDPRSSYEQYF
TGCGCCAGCAGGGACCCCCGGAGCTCCTACGAGCAGTACTTC
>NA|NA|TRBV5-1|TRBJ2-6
CASSSFTNVLTF
TGCGCCAGCAGCTCATTTACCAACGTCCTGACTTTC
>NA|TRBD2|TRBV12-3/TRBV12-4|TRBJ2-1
CASSLAPGLAPDEQFF
TGTGCCAGCAGTTTAGCCCCGGGACTAGCGCCCGATGAGCAGTTCTTC
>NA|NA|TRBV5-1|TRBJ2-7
CASSLDRRSEQYF
TGCGCCAGCTCCCTCGACAGGAGGAGCGAGCAGTACTTC
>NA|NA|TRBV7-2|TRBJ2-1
CASSLGSLSSAQSDEQFF
TGTGCCAGCAGCTTAGGTTCCTTGTCTAGCGCCCAGAGTGATGAGCAGTTCTTC
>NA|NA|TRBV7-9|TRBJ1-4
CASSLTGSTNEKLFF
TGTGCCAGCAGCTTAACGGGATCAACTAATGAAAAACTGTTTTTT
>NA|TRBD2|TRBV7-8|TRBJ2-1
CASSPGSGGGNEQFF
TGTGCCAGCAGCCCGGGTAGCGGGGGTGGCAATGAGCAGTTCTTC
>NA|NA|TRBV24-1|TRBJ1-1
CATRDATRDTEAFF
TGTGCCACCCGTGACGCAACGAGGGACACTGAAGCTTTCTTT
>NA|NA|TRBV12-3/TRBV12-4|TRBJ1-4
CASSPGQPNEKLFF
TGTGCCAGCAGCCCCGGACAACCTAATGAAAAACTGTTTTTT
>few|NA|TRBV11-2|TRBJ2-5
CASSLVRLAGEAETQYF
TGTGCCAGCAGCTTAGTCCGACTCGCAGGGGAGGCAGAGACCCAGTACTTC
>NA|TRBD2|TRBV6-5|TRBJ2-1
CASSFVRGTSGGGYNEQFF
TGTGCCAGCAGTTTCGTTCGGGGGACTAGCGGAGGGGGGTACAATGAGCAGTTCTTC
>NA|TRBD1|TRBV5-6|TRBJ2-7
CASNPTGAYEQYF
TGTGCCAGCAACCCGACAGGGGCCTACGAGCAGTACTTC
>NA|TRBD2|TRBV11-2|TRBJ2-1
CASSYPGGSSYNEQFF
TGTGCCAGCAGCTACCCCGGGGGGAGCTCCTACAATGAGCAGTTCTTC
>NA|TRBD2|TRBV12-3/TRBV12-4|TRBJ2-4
CASTVSGIQNIQYF
TGTGCCAGCACCGTTAGCGGGATTCAAAACATTCAGTACTTC
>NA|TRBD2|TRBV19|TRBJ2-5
CASRLAGAQETQYF
TGTGCCAGTAGACTAGCGGGAGCTCAAGAGACCCAGTACTTC
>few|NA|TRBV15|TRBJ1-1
CATSREGGRDTSYTEAFF
TGTGCCACCAGCAGAGAAGGAGGGAGGGACACCTCGTACACTGAAGCTTTCTTT
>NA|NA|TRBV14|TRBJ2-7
CASGPGHLFEQYF
TGTGCCAGCGGACCGGGACACCTTTTCGAGCAGTACTTC
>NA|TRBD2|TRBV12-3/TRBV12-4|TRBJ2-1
CAISLYTGLLMDEQFF
TGTGCCATCTCACTTTACACGGGACTACTTATGGATGAGCAGTTCTTC
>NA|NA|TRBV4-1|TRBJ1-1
CASSEVNNRMEAFF
TGCGCCAGCAGCGAAGTCAACAATCGGATGGAAGCTTTCTTT
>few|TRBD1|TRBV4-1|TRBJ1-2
CASSQAGQGLAGYTF
TGCGCCAGCAGCCAAGCAGGACAGGGGTTGGCTGGCTACACCTTC
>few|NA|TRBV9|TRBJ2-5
CASSAGSKLETQYF
TGTGCCAGCAGCGCCGGGTCAAAACTTGAGACCCAGTACTTC
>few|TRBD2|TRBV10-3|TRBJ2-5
CAISVGLAGVVDNQETQYF
TGTGCCATCAGTGTCGGGCTAGCGGGAGTCGTGGACAACCAAGAGACCCAGTACTTC
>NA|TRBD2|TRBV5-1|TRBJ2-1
CASSFSPVLSGGPNEQFF
TGCGCCAGCAGCTTTTCCCCTGTTTTGTCGGGAGGGCCTAATGAGCAGTTCTTC
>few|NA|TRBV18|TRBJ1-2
CASSPSIDYGYTF
TGTGCCAGCTCACCTAGCATAGACTATGGCTACACCTTC
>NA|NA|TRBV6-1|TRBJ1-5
CASTWGDGNQPQHF
TGTGCCAGCACTTGGGGGGATGGCAATCAGCCCCAGCATTTT
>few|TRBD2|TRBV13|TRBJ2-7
CASSSGSSGRTYEQYF
TGTGCCAGCAGCTCAGGATCTAGCGGGAGAACATACGAGCAGTACTTC
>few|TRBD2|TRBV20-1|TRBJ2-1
CSARPLGGAGEGDEQFF
TGCAGTGCTAGACCTCTCGGGGGAGCGGGAGAGGGGGATGAGCAGTTCTTC